This TCR beta chain was found in a study of T-cell reconstitution after alpha-beta-depleted transplantation in children. Whole-study results and caveats: Some patients showed high day-60 TCRbeta diversity, which derived from surviving recipient T cells and thymic progenitors. Alpha-beta T cells about two months after transplant reportedly derived from several hundred expanded graft clones.

This CDR3 has 14 residues. Trimming shortened V by 8 bases and J by 2 bases, and 17 bases separated the two germline ends. Looked up from germline, CDR1 is SQVTM and CDR2 is ANQGSEA. It was with unique molecular identifiers that the TCRbeta library was prepared. One entry per CDR3 protein results from TCRdb running MiXCR on the PCR reads. Of about 870,000 distinct CDR3 sequences listed, around 17% are singletons. This clonotype showed up many times. Its antigen is currently unknown. This clonotype originated in a male patient aged 10-17 years who had a stem cell transplant for acute lymphoblastic leukemia, so the T cells may come from the graft donor. The V gene is TRBV29-1, the J gene TRBJ2-3; D is possibly TRBD2 (5 bases). The sequencing used PBMCs, mostly from graft donor cells, collected 360 days after TCRalphabeta/CD19-depleted stem cell transplant. CDR3 sequence reads: CSPHPPGNTDTQYF. CDR3 nucleotide sequence: TGCAGCCCCCACCCCCCGGGAAACACAGATACGCAGTATTTT.